This T cell receptor beta chain was profiled in a study of T cells in localized non-small cell lung cancer. Using immunoSEQ multiplex PCR, the repertoire was profiled, and TCRdb retains in-frame clones only, with some absent. The sample has some 140,000 clones; more than 70% are singletons. V was shortened by 2 bases and J by 1 base, with 9 bases between the two germline ends. Germline V CDR1 and CDR2: GTSNPN, SVGIG (reference sequence). The CDR3 runs 14 residues. Note on this clone: No antigen is known for it.

Whole-study findings and limits: Maximal T cell clonality occurred in uninvolved adjacent lung, with tumor ranking below it. Higher T cell density in the blood was associated with longer overall survival, whereas higher adjacent-lung clonality associated with shorter survival.

The sample was peripheral blood, taken before any cancer treatment. This sequence joins TRBV30 and TRBJ1-5, with D maybe TRBD1 (6 bases). The sequence derives from an older female donor with stage I lung adenocarcinoma. CDR3 in DNA: TGTGCCTGGAGTACAGGGAGGAGCAATCAGCCCCAGCATTTT. Translation gives CAWSTGRSNQPQHF.